Listed below are T cell receptor beta chains from one sample, sequenced in a study of blood T cells in healthy people across ages. One entry per CDR3 protein, called by TCRdb with MiXCR from the 5' RACE reads. This sample has 650,000 to 900,000 distinct CDR3 sequences, with 62% found just once. Specimen: blood. These receptors originate from a man in his thirties or forties in good health. CDR3s include the opening cysteine and the closing phenylalanine or tryptophan. A D gene is named only where the DNA matches it firmly. The size entry is marked missing in some rows and otherwise reads once, few, many or a size class.

v_gene: TRBV7-3
abundance: .
j_gene: TRBJ2-2
d_gene: TRBD2
CDR3aa: CASSSFKESGGADTGELFF
CDR3nt: TGTGCCAGCAGCTCGTTTAAGGAGAGCGGGGGGGCCGACACCGGGGAGCTGTTTTTT

v_gene: TRBV9
abundance: .
j_gene: TRBJ2-1
d_gene: TRBD2
CDR3aa: CASSVELAGSYNEQFF
CDR3nt: TGTGCCAGCAGCGTCGAACTAGCGGGGTCCTACAATGAGCAGTTCTTC

v_gene: TRBV7-9
abundance: .
j_gene: TRBJ2-1
d_gene: .
CDR3aa: CASSLALPGVTSSYNEQFF
CDR3nt: TGTGCCAGCAGCTTAGCGCTTCCAGGCGTAACGAGCTCCTACAATGAGCAGTTCTTC

v_gene: TRBV20-1
abundance: few
j_gene: TRBJ2-1
d_gene: .
CDR3aa: CSAIRRDRSYNEQFF
CDR3nt: TGCAGTGCTATAAGGCGGGACCGCTCCTACAATGAGCAGTTCTTC

v_gene: TRBV24-1
abundance: few
j_gene: TRBJ1-2
d_gene: .
CDR3aa: CATSEPGDPNYGYTF
CDR3nt: TGTGCCACCAGTGAGCCAGGGGACCCTAACTATGGCTACACCTTC

v_gene: TRBV10-3
abundance: .
j_gene: TRBJ2-1
d_gene: .
CDR3aa: CAILVGSNEQFF
CDR3nt: TGTGCCATCCTGGTGGGGTCAAATGAGCAGTTCTTC

v_gene: TRBV20-1
abundance: few
j_gene: TRBJ2-7
d_gene: TRBD2
CDR3aa: CSATSAGGSYEQYF
CDR3nt: TGCAGTGCTACATCAGCGGGGGGATCCTACGAGCAGTACTTC

v_gene: TRBV18
abundance: .
j_gene: TRBJ2-3
d_gene: TRBD1
CDR3aa: CASCRDSVCTDTQYF
CDR3nt: TGTGCCAGCTGCCGGGACAGCGTCTGCACAGATACGCAGTATTTT

v_gene: TRBV12-3/TRBV12-4
abundance: .
j_gene: TRBJ2-7
d_gene: .
CDR3aa: CASSVTGGSLGEQYF
CDR3nt: TGTGCCAGCAGCGTAACGGGTGGTTCCCTGGGCGAGCAGTACTTC

v_gene: TRBV14
abundance: .
j_gene: TRBJ1-6
d_gene: .
CDR3aa: CASTQGGVSPLHF
CDR3nt: TGTGCCAGCACGCAGGGAGGAGTCTCACCCCTCCACTTT

v_gene: TRBV2
abundance: few
j_gene: TRBJ1-5
d_gene: TRBD1
CDR3aa: CASTETGLRQPQHF
CDR3nt: TGTGCCAGCACCGAGACAGGGCTCAGGCAGCCCCAGCATTTT